The clone carrying this TCR beta chain was detected a few times. MiXCR, run by TCRdb on the RT-PCR reads, gives a single entry per CDR3 protein. This table has about 480,000 distinct CDR3 sequences, about 25% appearing once. This specimen belongs to a study of response to subunit inactivated influenza vaccine. The V gene end was trimmed by 5 bases and the J gene end by 2 bases; junction bases not matched to a gene: 8. The CDR3 extends over 16 amino acids. This TCR came from a man aged 45-60 years who received an inactivated influenza vaccine. The input for sequencing was CD4+ T cells sorted from PBMCs, taken 4 to 6 days after vaccination. The V and J genes are TRBV12-3 or TRBV12-4 and TRBJ2-1, with 8 bases aligning to TRBD1. CDR3 loop: CASSKQGAGTYNEQFF. In nucleotides, the CDR3 is TGTGCCAGCAGTAAGCAGGGGGCTGGAACCTACAATGAGCAGTTCTTC.